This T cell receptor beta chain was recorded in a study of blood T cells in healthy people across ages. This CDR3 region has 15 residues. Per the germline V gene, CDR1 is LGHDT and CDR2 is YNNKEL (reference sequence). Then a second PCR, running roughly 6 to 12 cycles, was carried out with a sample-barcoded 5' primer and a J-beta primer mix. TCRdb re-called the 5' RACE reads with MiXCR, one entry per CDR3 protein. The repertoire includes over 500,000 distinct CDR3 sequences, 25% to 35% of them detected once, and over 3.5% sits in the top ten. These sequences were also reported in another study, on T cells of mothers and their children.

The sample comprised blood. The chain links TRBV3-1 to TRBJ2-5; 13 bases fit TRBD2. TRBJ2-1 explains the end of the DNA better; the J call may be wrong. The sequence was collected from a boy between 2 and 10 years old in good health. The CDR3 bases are TGTGCCAGCAGCCTAACTAGCGGGGGGGCCTTTGAGCAGTTCTTC. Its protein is CASSLTSGGAFEQFF.